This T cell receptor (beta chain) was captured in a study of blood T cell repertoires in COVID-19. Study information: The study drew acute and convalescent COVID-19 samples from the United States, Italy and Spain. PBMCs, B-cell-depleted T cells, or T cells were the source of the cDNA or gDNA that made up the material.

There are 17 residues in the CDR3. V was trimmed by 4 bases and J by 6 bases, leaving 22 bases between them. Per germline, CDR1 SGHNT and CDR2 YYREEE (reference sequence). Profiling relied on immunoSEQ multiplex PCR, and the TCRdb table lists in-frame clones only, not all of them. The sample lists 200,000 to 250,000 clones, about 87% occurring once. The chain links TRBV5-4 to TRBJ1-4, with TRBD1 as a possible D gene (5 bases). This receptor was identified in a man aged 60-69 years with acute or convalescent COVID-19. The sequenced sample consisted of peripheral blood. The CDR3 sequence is CASSPGDRGGRDEKLFF. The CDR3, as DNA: TGTGCCAGCAGCCCCGGGGACCGGGGGGGACGGGATGAAAAACTGTTTTTT.